The 30 T cell receptor beta chains listed next were all sequenced from one sample in a study of shared clonotypes between healthy human individuals. Here immunoSEQ multiplex PCR was the method, and the copy in TCRdb shows in-frame clones only, minus some. The repertoire holds 1,500,000 or so clones, with about 98.5% as singletons. Sequencing was performed on naive CD4+ T cells sorted from blood. The subset here: CD45RA+ positively selected. The receptor source for this set is a man aged 25-45 years in good health.

In the case of this clone: In the same sample, other DNA sequences code for this CDR3. The rearrangement uses TRBV5-1 and TRBJ2-3; the D is unclear. Germline V CDR1 and CDR2: SGHRS, YFSETQ. The CDR3 length is 14 residues. The ends were cut back, 4 bases at V and 0 bases at J, with 9 bases in the middle. CDR3 loop: CASSLATSTDTQYF. The CDR3 nucleotides are TGCGCCAGCAGCCTTGCGACTAGCACAGATACGCAGTATTTT. The variable domain in full, completed from reference TRBV5-1 and TRBJ2-3, reads KAGVTQTPRYLIKTRGQQVTLSCSPISGHRSVSWYQQTPGQGLQFLFEYFSETQRNKGNFPGRFSGRQFSNSRSEMNVSTLELGDSALYLCASSLATSTDTQYFGPGTRLTVL.

Remarks on this clone: In the same sample, other DNA sequences code for this CDR3. The chain recombines TRBV5-1 with TRBJ2-5; possible D gene TRBD2, 6 bases. The V gene lost 1 base and the J gene lost 4 bases, with 8 bases spanning the gap. The germline V gene encodes CDR1 SGHRS and CDR2 YFSETQ. The CDR3 runs to 13 residues. CDR3 nucleotides: TGCGCCAGCAGCTTGCTGGGGGGAGAGACCCAGTACTTC. It encodes CASSLLGGETQYF. The variable domain in full, with the rest retrieved from reference TRBV5-1 and TRBJ2-5, is KAGVTQTPRYLIKTRGQQVTLSCSPISGHRSVSWYQQTPGQGLQFLFEYFSETQRNKGNFPGRFSGRQFSNSRSEMNVSTLELGDSALYLCASSLLGGETQYFGPGTRLLVL.

The chain recombines TRBV4-3 with TRBJ2-7; D possibly corresponds to TRBD2 (7 bases). The CDR3 is 17 amino acids. V was trimmed by 2 bases and J by 0 bases, leaving 17 bases between them. Looked up from germline, CDR1 is LGHNA and CDR2 is YSLEER. This CDR3 reads CASSQSSERGHSYEQYF. CDR3 sequence (DNA): TGCGCCAGCAGCCAATCGTCAGAGCGGGGACACTCCTACGAGCAGTACTTC.

Worth noting for this clone: The same CDR3 can be traced to other DNA sequences in this sample. V usage is TRBV18 and J usage is TRBJ2-1; 9 bases are shared with TRBD1. Germline trimming cut 3 bases from V and 2 bases from J; bases unmatched to any gene: 2. CDR3 length: 15 residues. Germline V gene sequence: CDR1 KGHSH, CDR2 LQKENI. The CDR3 DNA reads as TGTGCCAGCTCACCGGGACAGGGACCCTACAATGAGCAGTTCTTC. Translation: CASSPGQGPYNEQFF. The entire variable domain, with the rest obtained from reference TRBV18 and TRBJ2-1, is as follows: NAGVMQNPRHLVRRRGQEARLRCSPMKGHSHVYWYRQLPEEGLKFMVYLQKENIIDESGMPKERFSAEFPKEGPSILRIQQVVRGDSAAYFCASSPGQGPYNEQFFGPGTRLTVL.

The chain is built from TRBV7-2 and TRBJ2-1; the D gene is possibly TRBD2 (6 bases). There are 13 residues in the CDR3. The germline gives CDR1 SGHTA, CDR2 FQGNSA. Trimming left V 0 bases short and J 8 bases short, with 8 bases between. CDR3 sequence (DNA): TGTGCCAGCAGCTTAGCGGCGGGGCATGAGCAGTTCTTC. Translated: CASSLAAGHEQFF.

The DNA of the CDR3 is TGTGCCAGCAGTTTCCTGCCAGGCGCGAACACCGGGGAGCTGTTTTTT. Protein: CASSFLPGANTGELFF. The chain joins TRBV27 to TRBJ2-2; D remains unclear. Germline V gene lookup returns CDR1 MNHEY and CDR2 SMNVEV (reference sequence). Trimming cost V 3 bases and J 0 bases, with 11 bases left between them. This CDR3 contains 16 residues.

Turning to this clone: The sample carries other DNA sequences with the same CDR3. The chain uses TRBV7-2 and TRBJ2-7; D not resolved. The CDR3 sequence is 14 residues long. Germline V gene sequence: CDR1 SGHTA, CDR2 FQGNSA. V gave up 1 base and J gave up 2 bases, with 9 bases separating them. The CDR3 spells CASSLVPRTYEQYF. CDR3 coding DNA: TGTGCCAGCAGCTTAGTACCCCGAACCTACGAGCAGTACTTC.

CDR3 nucleotides: TGTGCCAGCAGCAGAAATAGCCGCTCTAGCACAGATACGCAGTATTTT. Translating it yields CASSRNSRSSTDTQYF. The chain employs TRBV7-2 and TRBJ2-3; D is unresolved. Germline V gene sequence: CDR1 SGHTA, CDR2 FQGNSA. V was trimmed by 5 bases and J by 0 bases, leaving 15 bases between them. The CDR3 totals 16 residues.

This rearrangement joins TRBV28 to TRBJ2-5, with no clear D. Trimming pared 7 bases from V and 3 bases from J, leaving 12 bases between. This CDR3 has 13 amino acids. Germline CDR1 MDHEN, CDR2 SYDVKM. Here the CDR3 DNA reads TGTGCCAGCAACCCTTACGAGAAAGAGACCCAGTACTTC. Encoded protein: CASNPYEKETQYF.

J is TRBJ1-2 and V is TRBV5-4; 7 bases fit TRBD1. The CDR3 extends over 15 amino acids. Unmatched junction bases numbered 10, after V lost 4 bases and J lost 4 bases. Germline values: CDR1 SGHNT, CDR2 YYREEE (reference sequence). The CDR3 coding sequence is TGTGCCAGCAGCCCTGGATGGGACAGCCTCTATGGCTACACCTTC. It codes for CASSPGWDSLYGYTF.

Worth noting for this clone: In the same sample, other DNA sequences code for this CDR3. This sequence joins TRBV5-1 and TRBJ2-7; D call uncertain. The CDR3 covers 13 residues. The germline V gene encodes CDR1 SGHRS and CDR2 YFSETQ. The V end lost 1 base, the J end lost 4 bases, and 9 bases lay between the germline ends. In DNA, the CDR3 is TGCGCCAGCAGCTTGCCGACACCTTACGAGCAGTACTTC. Encoded protein: CASSLPTPYEQYF.

The chain is built from TRBV19 and TRBJ2-7; D is possibly TRBD2 (5 bases). Per germline, CDR1 LNHDA and CDR2 SQIVND (reference sequence). The CDR3 totals 13 residues. V was pared by 3 bases and J by 6 bases, with 12 bases between. This CDR3 is CASSILAFGEQYF. CDR3 nucleotide sequence: TGTGCCAGTAGTATCCTAGCATTTGGCGAGCAGTACTTC.

The CDR3 is CASSFGVPYEQYF. Here the CDR3 DNA reads TGTGCCAGCAGCTTCGGGGTCCCCTACGAGCAGTACTTC. The chain couples TRBV7-8 to TRBJ2-7; D is possibly TRBD2 (5 bases). Germline assignment: CDR1 SGHVS and CDR2 FQNEAQ. V shed 3 bases and J shed 2 bases, with 8 bases lying between them. The CDR3 covers 13 residues.

This clone was counted a single time. This sequence joins TRBV9 and TRBJ2-1; weak D call: TRBD2 (6 bases). Trimming took off 4 bases at V and 0 bases at J, with 20 bases between the two ends. CDR3 length: 18 amino acids. Germline CDR1 reads SGDLS; CDR2 reads YYNGEE. The CDR3 DNA sequence: TGTGCCAGCAGCAACTCCTTGAGGCGGGAAAGCTCCTACAATGAGCAGTTCTTC. It specifies CASSNSLRRESSYNEQFF.

V gene TRBV27 combines with J gene TRBJ1-2; no clear D gene. The germline gives CDR1 MNHEY, CDR2 SMNVEV (reference sequence). The CDR3 contains 12 residues. Trimming removed 8 bases at V and 4 bases at J, with 11 bases between. CDR3 DNA sequence: TGTGCCAGCCGGGCCACGAGCTATGGCTACACCTTC. Translation: CASRATSYGYTF.

The chain joins TRBV27 to TRBJ1-2; 7 nucleotides line up with TRBD1. This CDR3 spans 14 amino acids. The germline CDR1 and CDR2 sequences are MNHEY and SMNVEV (reference sequence). The CDR3 here is CASSVTGQELGYTF. The CDR3 nucleotides are TGTGCAAGCTCCGTGACAGGGCAAGAACTGGGCTACACCTTC.

The V gene is TRBV5-6, the J gene TRBJ1-5; no reliable D call. This CDR3 has 12 residues. From germline, CDR1 is SGHDT and CDR2 YYEEEE. With 5 bases removed from V and 7 bases from J, the gap between germline ends came to 10 bases. CDR3 in amino acids: CASSSTVQPQHF. For the CDR3, the DNA is TGTGCCAGCAGTTCGACCGTCCAGCCCCAGCATTTT.

The V gene is TRBV30, the J gene TRBJ1-5, with D unclear. Trimming pared 4 bases from V and 2 bases from J, leaving 9 bases between. This CDR3 region has 13 residues. Germline CDR1 is GTSNPN and CDR2 is SVGIG (reference sequence). CDR3 nucleotides: TGTGCCTGGACAGAATCAGGCAATCAGCCCCAGCATTTT. Protein product: CAWTESGNQPQHF.

Notes on this clone: The same CDR3 also results from other DNA sequences found in this sample. This chain uses TRBV19 with TRBJ2-1; 7 bases map to TRBD2. Germline V gene lookup returns CDR1 LNHDA and CDR2 SQIVND (reference sequence). This CDR3 region has 15 residues. The J segment lost 0 bases and the V segment lost 4 bases, leaving 3 bases of the junction unmatched. The CDR3 nucleotides are TGTGCCAGTAGTACTCCTAGCGGCTCCTACAATGAGCAGTTCTTC. Translating gives CASSTPSGSYNEQFF.

This sequence joins TRBV4-2 and TRBJ1-3; D is uncertain. CDR3 length: 15 residues. CDR1 is LGHNA and CDR2 is YNFKEQ in the germline V gene. V lost 0 bases, J lost 8 bases, and 14 bases lay in between. CDR3 amino acids: CASSQDRQSGHTIYF. CDR3 DNA: TGTGCCAGCAGCCAAGATCGCCAGTCAGGCCACACCATATATTTT.

The chain is built from TRBV11-3 and TRBJ2-1, with TRBD2 matching over 8 bases. The germline gives CDR1 SGHNT, CDR2 YENEEA. There are 15 residues in the CDR3. Losses at the gene ends were 4 bases for V and 3 bases for J; bases not matched to a gene: 5. This chain's CDR3 is CASSSNTSGYNEQFF. CDR3 nucleotides: TGTGCCAGCAGCTCGAACACTAGCGGCTACAATGAGCAGTTCTTC.

The J gene is TRBJ1-1, the V gene TRBV5-1; 8 nucleotides agree with TRBD1. Trimming removed 0 bases from V and 2 bases from J; junction bases left unmatched: 9. CDR1 and CDR2 from the germline V gene are SGHRS and YFSETQ. The CDR3 loop spans 17 amino acids. CDR3 protein: CASSLVPMAGGNTEAFF. In nucleotides, the CDR3 is TGCGCCAGCAGCTTGGTCCCGATGGCAGGGGGCAACACTGAAGCTTTCTTT. Combining the CDR3 with reference TRBV5-1 and TRBJ1-1 gives the whole variable domain KAGVTQTPRYLIKTRGQQVTLSCSPISGHRSVSWYQQTPGQGLQFLFEYFSETQRNKGNFPGRFSGRQFSNSRSEMNVSTLELGDSALYLCASSLVPMAGGNTEAFFGQGTRLTVV.

The chain links TRBV6-1 to TRBJ1-1; D might be TRBD1 (6 bases). The CDR3 sequence is 14 residues long. In germline, CDR1 is MNHNS, CDR2 SASEGT. V was cut by 7 bases and J by 0 bases, with 12 bases left in between. The CDR3 DNA reads as TGTGCCAGCACCCCCGACAGGTTGAACACTGAAGCTTTCTTT. Amino acids: CASTPDRLNTEAFF.

A word on this clone: Other DNA sequences within the sample encode an identical CDR3. This chain joins TRBV5-1 and TRBJ1-4; unclear D gene. V lost 4 bases and J 8 bases, leaving 12 bases between the germline ends. Germline CDR1 is SGHRS and CDR2 is YFSETQ. The CDR3 is 13 residues long. This chain's CDR3 is CASSLGRDEKLFF. The DNA of the CDR3 is TGCGCCAGCAGCCTGGGGAGAGACGAAAAACTGTTTTTT. Using reference TRBV5-1 and TRBJ1-4 for the parts outside the CDR3, the full variable domain is KAGVTQTPRYLIKTRGQQVTLSCSPISGHRSVSWYQQTPGQGLQFLFEYFSETQRNKGNFPGRFSGRQFSNSRSEMNVSTLELGDSALYLCASSLGRDEKLFFGSGTQLSVL.

The chain uses TRBV5-4 and TRBJ1-1; D is undetermined. With 4 bases removed from V and 2 bases from J, the gap between germline ends came to 12 bases. CDR1 is SGHNT, CDR2 YYREEE, per germline (reference sequence). The CDR3 covers 14 residues. The CDR3 coding sequence is TGTGCCAGCAGCCCCGGATCCACTAACACTGAAGCTTTCTTT. Translation gives CASSPGSTNTEAFF.

The chain couples TRBV6-5 to TRBJ2-2; tentatively, D is TRBD1 (5 bases). V was clipped by 0 bases and J by 10 bases, with 9 bases between them. This CDR3 is built from 13 residues. The germline CDR1 and CDR2 sequences are MNHEY and SVGAGI. The CDR3 is CASSYSKGMELFF. CDR3 in DNA: TGTGCCAGCAGTTACTCGAAGGGGATGGAGCTGTTTTTT.

The gene calls are TRBV14 and TRBJ2-1; 10 bases agree with TRBD1. The CDR3 has 14 amino acids. V was clipped by 6 bases and J by 6 bases; unmatched bases: 5. Germline V gives CDR1 SGHDN, CDR2 FVKESK. CDR3 residues: CASRRRQGANEQFF. CDR3 DNA: TGTGCCAGCAGACGTAGACAGGGGGCCAATGAGCAGTTCTTC.

The chain has TRBV4-1 and TRBJ2-1, with D possibly TRBD1 on 6 matching bases. Germline CDR1 MGHRA, CDR2 YSYEKL. The CDR3 length is 16 residues. V lost 1 base and J 2 bases, leaving 12 bases between the germline ends. The chain's CDR3 is CASSQVSGVPYNEQFF. CDR3 sequence (DNA): TGCGCCAGCAGCCAAGTGTCAGGGGTCCCCTACAATGAGCAGTTCTTC.

The chain combines TRBV28 with TRBJ1-5, with TRBD1 matching over 7 bases. The CDR3 consists of 15 residues. Looked up from germline, CDR1 is MDHEN and CDR2 is SYDVKM. The ends lost 5 bases at V and 7 bases at J; junction bases unmatched: 11. Written as DNA, the CDR3 is TGTGCCAGCAGTATATTGGACAGGTTGGAGCAGCCCCAGCATTTT. This gives the protein CASSILDRLEQPQHF.

On this clone: Within the sample, other DNA sequences also encode this same CDR3. This sequence joins TRBV6-5 and TRBJ2-7; 11 bases are shared with TRBD2. Germline V gene sequence: CDR1 MNHEY, CDR2 SVGAGI. This CDR3 has 14 amino acids. V shed 6 bases, J shed 2 bases, and the junction held 3 bases outside the gene matches. The DNA of the CDR3 is TGTGCCAGCAGCTTAGCGGGAGGGCCCTACGAGCAGTACTTC. Protein: CASSLAGGPYEQYF.